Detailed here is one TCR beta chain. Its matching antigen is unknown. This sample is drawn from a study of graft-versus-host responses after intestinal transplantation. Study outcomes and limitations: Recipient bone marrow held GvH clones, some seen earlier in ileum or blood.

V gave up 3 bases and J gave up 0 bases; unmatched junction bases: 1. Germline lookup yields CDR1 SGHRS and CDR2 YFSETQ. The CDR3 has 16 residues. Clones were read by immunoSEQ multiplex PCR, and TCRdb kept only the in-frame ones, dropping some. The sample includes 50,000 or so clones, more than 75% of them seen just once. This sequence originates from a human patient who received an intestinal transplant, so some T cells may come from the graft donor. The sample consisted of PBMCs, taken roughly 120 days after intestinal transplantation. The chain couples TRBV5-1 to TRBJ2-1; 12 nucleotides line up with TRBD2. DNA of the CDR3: TGCGCCAGCAGCTCTAGCGGGGGGGCCTCCTACAATGAGCAGTTCTTC. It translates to CASSSSGGASYNEQFF.